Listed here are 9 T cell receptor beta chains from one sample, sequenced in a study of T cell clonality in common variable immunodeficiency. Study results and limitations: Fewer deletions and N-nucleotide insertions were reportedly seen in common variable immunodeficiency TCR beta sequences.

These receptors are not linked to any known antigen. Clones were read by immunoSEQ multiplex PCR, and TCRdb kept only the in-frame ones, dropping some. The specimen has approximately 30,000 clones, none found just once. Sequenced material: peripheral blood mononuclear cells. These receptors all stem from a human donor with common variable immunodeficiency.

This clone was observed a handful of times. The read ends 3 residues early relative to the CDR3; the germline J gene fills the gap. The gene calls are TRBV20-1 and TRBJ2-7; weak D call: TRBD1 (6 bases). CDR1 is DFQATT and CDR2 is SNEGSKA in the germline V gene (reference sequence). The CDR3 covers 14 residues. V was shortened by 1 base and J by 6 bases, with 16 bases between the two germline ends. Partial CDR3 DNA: TGCAGTGCTAGAGCCTTGGGGGCGTATGGCGAG. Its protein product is CSARALGAYGE. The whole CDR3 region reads CSARALGAYGEQYF.

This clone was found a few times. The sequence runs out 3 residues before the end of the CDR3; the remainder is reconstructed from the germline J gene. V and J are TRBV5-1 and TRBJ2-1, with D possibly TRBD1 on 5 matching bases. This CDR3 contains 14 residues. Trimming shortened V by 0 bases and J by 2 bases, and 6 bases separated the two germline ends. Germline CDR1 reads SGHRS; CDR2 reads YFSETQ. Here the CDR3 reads CASSLGGPYNEQFF. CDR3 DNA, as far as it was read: TGCGCCAGCAGCTTGGGGGGCCCCTACAATGAG.

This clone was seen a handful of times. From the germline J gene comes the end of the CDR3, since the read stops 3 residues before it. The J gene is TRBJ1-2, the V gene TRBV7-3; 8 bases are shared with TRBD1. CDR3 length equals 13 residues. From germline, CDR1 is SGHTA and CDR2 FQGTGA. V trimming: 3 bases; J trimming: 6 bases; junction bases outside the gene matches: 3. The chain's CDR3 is CASSFGQGDGYTF. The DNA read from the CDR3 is TGTGCCAGCAGCTTTGGACAGGGCGATGGC.

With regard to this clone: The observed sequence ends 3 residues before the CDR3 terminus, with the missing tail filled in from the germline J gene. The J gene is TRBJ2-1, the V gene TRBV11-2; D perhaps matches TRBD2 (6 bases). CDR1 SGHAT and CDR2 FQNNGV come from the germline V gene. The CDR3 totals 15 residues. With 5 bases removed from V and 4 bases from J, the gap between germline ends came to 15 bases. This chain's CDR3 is CASSPSSGGYNEQFF. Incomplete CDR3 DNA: TGTGCCAGCAGCCCGAGTAGCGGAGGTTACAATGAG.

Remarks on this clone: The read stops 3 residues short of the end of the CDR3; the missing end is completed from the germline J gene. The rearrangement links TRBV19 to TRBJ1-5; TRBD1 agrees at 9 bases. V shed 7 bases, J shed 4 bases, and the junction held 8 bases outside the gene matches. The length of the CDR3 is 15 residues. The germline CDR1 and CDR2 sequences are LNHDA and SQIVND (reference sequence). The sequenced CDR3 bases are TGTGCCAGTACCTCCCCCGGGACAGGGAATCAGCCC. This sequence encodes CASTSPGTGNQP. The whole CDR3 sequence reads CASTSPGTGNQPQHF.

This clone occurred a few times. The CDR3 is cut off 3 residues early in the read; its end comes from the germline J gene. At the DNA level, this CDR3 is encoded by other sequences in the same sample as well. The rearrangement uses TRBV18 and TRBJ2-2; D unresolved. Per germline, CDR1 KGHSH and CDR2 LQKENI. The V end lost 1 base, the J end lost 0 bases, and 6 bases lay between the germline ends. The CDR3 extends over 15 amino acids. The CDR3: CASSPRAANTGELFF. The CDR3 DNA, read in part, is TGTGCCAGCTCACCACGGGCCGCGAACACCGGGGAG.

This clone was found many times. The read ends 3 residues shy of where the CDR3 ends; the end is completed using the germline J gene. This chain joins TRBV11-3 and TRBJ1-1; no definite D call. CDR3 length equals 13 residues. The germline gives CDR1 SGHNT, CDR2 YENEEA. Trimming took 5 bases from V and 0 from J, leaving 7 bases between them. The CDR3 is CASSENMNTEAFF. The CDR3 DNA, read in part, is TGTGCCAGCAGCGAAAACATGAACACTGAA.

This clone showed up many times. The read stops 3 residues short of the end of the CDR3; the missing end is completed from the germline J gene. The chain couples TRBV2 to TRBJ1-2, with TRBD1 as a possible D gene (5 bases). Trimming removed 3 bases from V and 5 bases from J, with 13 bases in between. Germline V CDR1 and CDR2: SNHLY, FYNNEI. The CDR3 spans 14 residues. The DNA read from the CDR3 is TGTGCCAGCAGTGATTTCCCAGGGTCGTATGGC. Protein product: CASSDFPGSYG. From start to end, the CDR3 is CASSDFPGSYGYTF.

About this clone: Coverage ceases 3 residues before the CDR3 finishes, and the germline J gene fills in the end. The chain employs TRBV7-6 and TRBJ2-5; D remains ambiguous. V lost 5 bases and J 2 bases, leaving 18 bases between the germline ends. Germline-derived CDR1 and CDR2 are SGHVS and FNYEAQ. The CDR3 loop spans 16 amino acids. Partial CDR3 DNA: TGTGCCAGCAGCCCAACCCCCCAGGCAGAACAAGAGACC. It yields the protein CASSPTPQAEQET. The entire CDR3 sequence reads CASSPTPQAEQETQYF.